The 20 T cell receptor beta chains presented below share a single source sample, sequenced in a study of blood T cell repertoires in COVID-19. Clones were sequenced by immunoSEQ multiplex PCR, and TCRdb holds only the in-frame ones, with some missing. The data contain over 70,000 clones, about 91% of them singletons. The sample comprised peripheral blood. These receptor sequences come from a human donor with active COVID-19. The donor label of this sample is uncertain.

This chain links TRBV7-8 with TRBJ2-5, with a weak D call TRBD1 (6 bases). There are 15 residues in the CDR3. Germline CDR1 is SGHVS and CDR2 is FQNEAQ. V lost 4 bases and J lost 5, with 17 bases in between. Written as DNA, the CDR3 is TGTGCCAGCAGCTCTAACAGGGACGACGGGGAGACCCAGTACTTC. Translation gives CASSSNRDDGETQYF.

The rearrangement uses TRBV9 and TRBJ1-6, with 12 bases aligning to TRBD1. This CDR3 spans 15 amino acids. The V gene's germline CDR1 is SGDLS and CDR2 YYNGEE. Trimming cost V 5 bases and J 7 bases; bases outside gene matches: 4. The CDR3 sequence is CASRGTGGVNSPLHF. For the CDR3, the DNA is TGTGCCAGCAGAGGGACAGGGGGCGTCAATTCACCCCTCCACTTT.

The V and J genes are TRBV6-6 and TRBJ2-7, with 11 bases fitting TRBD1. J lost 4 bases, V lost 6 bases, and 8 bases had no gene match. Germline CDR1 and CDR2: MNHNY and SVGAGI (reference sequence). This CDR3 comprises 15 residues. CDR3 sequence reads: CASRPGTGGKYEQYF. The CDR3 nucleotides read TGTGCCAGCAGGCCCGGGACAGGGGGGAAGTACGAGCAGTACTTC.

This chain joins TRBV9 and TRBJ1-2, with unresolved D. The CDR3 length is 13 residues. The V gene lost 1 base and the J gene lost 10 bases, with 14 bases spanning the gap. CDR1 and CDR2 from the germline V gene are SGDLS and YYNGEE. The CDR3 nucleotides are TGTGCCAGCAGCGTATACGGTCCGCCCCCCTACACCTTC. It yields the protein CASSVYGPPPYTF.

This chain connects TRBV5-8 to TRBJ1-4; 8 bases fit TRBD1. Looked up from germline, CDR1 is SGHTS and CDR2 is YDEGEE. The CDR3 has 15 amino acids. The J segment lost 8 bases and the V segment lost 0 bases, leaving 6 bases of the junction unmatched. DNA for the CDR3: TGTGCCAGCAGCTTGGGGCAGGGGGCGCGAGAAAAACTGTTTTTT. This encodes CASSLGQGAREKLFF.

V usage is TRBV5-5 and J usage is TRBJ2-5; D not certain. The V gene's germline CDR1 is SGHKS and CDR2 YYEKEE (reference sequence). The CDR3 has 14 amino acids. V lost 0 bases and J 4 bases, leaving 10 bases between the germline ends. In nucleotides, the CDR3 is TGTGCCAGCAGCTTGGCCGGGTTAACAGAGACCCAGTACTTC. This sequence encodes CASSLAGLTETQYF.

The chain has TRBV6-1 and TRBJ1-5; D gene unclear. The CDR3 has 17 residues. Germline V gene data show CDR1 as MNHNS and CDR2 as SASEGT. Trimming removed 2 bases at V and 0 bases at J, with 14 bases between. The CDR3 DNA follows: TGTGCCAGCAGTGAATTTAGAAAACTTAATAGCAATCAGCCCCAGCATTTT. This codes for CASSEFRKLNSNQPQHF.

The genes are TRBV5-1 and TRBJ1-1, with TRBD1 matching 7 bases. CDR1 is SGHRS and CDR2 is YFSETQ in the germline V gene. V gave up 2 bases and J gave up 7 bases; unmatched junction bases: 11. The CDR3 has 15 residues. Here the CDR3 reads CASSLPLAGGGEAFF. CDR3 sequence (DNA): TGCGCCAGCAGCTTACCCCTGGCAGGGGGTGGTGAAGCTTTCTTT. The variable domain in full, with the rest retrieved from reference TRBV5-1 and TRBJ1-1, is KAGVTQTPRYLIKTRGQQVTLSCSPISGHRSVSWYQQTPGQGLQFLFEYFSETQRNKGNFPGRFSGRQFSNSRSEMNVSTLELGDSALYLCASSLPLAGGGEAFFGQGTRLTVV.

The chain recombines TRBV11-2 with TRBJ2-2, with 8 bases identical to TRBD2. Per the germline V gene, CDR1 is SGHAT and CDR2 is FQNNGV. V lost 3 bases to trimming and J lost 8 bases; unmatched junction nucleotides: 8. The CDR3 spans 15 residues. This CDR3 is CASSFPSASGGELFF. The CDR3 DNA is TGTGCCAGCAGCTTCCCCTCGGCTAGCGGGGGGGAGCTGTTTTTT.

V usage is TRBV6-5 and J usage is TRBJ2-7; 8 bases are shared with TRBD1. V dropped 6 bases and J dropped 9; count of bases not matched to a gene: 7. From germline, CDR1 is MNHEY and CDR2 SVGAGI. CDR3 length: 12 residues. CDR3 nucleotide sequence: TGTGCCAGCAGGGACAGGGTCCCCGGGCAGTACTTC. Protein sequence: CASRDRVPGQYF.

V gene TRBV6-2 or TRBV6-3 combines with J gene TRBJ1-2; 8 bases align to TRBD1. Germline CDR1 reads MNHEY; CDR2 reads SVGEGT. The CDR3 length is 15 residues. V dropped 7 bases and J dropped 5; count of bases not matched to a gene: 12. The CDR3 here is CASTPWDRTKYGYTF. In nucleotides, the CDR3 is TGTGCCAGCACCCCTTGGGACAGGACCAAGTATGGCTACACCTTC.

Written as DNA, the CDR3 is TGCAGCGTCTTAGGACGGACAGGGAACACAGATACGCAGTATTTT. Protein: CSVLGRTGNTDTQYF. V and J are TRBV29-1 and TRBJ2-3; 8 bases map to TRBD1. With 6 bases clipped from V and 2 bases from J, the junction kept 10 bases outside the gene matches. The germline CDR1 and CDR2 sequences are SQVTM and ANQGSEA. The CDR3 runs to 15 residues.

The genes are TRBV4-1 and TRBJ2-7; 10 nucleotides align to TRBD1. The CDR3 contains 16 residues. The V segment lost 5 bases and the J segment 2 bases; nucleotides outside the gene matches: 9. Germline V gives CDR1 MGHRA, CDR2 YSYEKL. In DNA, the CDR3 is TGCGCCAGCAGCGGAAGCCGGGACAGGGGTACCTACGAGCAGTACTTC. Translating gives CASSGSRDRGTYEQYF.

This chain uses TRBV5-1 with TRBJ2-1; 8 bases are a match to TRBD1. The CDR3 length is 15 residues. Germline CDR1 reads SGHRS; CDR2 reads YFSETQ. V lost 0 bases, J lost 8 bases, and 7 bases stayed unmatched. The CDR3 sequence is CASSLEQGEVDEQFF. For the CDR3, the DNA is TGCGCCAGCAGCTTGGAACAGGGGGAGGTGGATGAGCAGTTCTTC.

A few counts support this clone. This sequence joins TRBV20-1 and TRBJ1-2, with 7 nucleotides matching TRBD1. The germline gives CDR1 DFQATT, CDR2 SNEGSKA (reference sequence). With V trimmed by 3 bases and J by 2 bases, 9 bases remained unmatched. The CDR3 sequence is 15 residues long. The CDR3 DNA reads as TGCAGTGCTAGTAACAGACAGGGACGCAACTATGGCTACACCTTC. This gives the protein CSASNRQGRNYGYTF.

The chain has TRBV28 and TRBJ1-6; D ambiguous. The CDR3 loop spans 14 amino acids. Germline-derived CDR1 and CDR2 are MDHEN and SYDVKM. Trimming took 2 bases from V and 7 from J, leaving 9 bases between them. CDR3 sequence: CASSLGSRNSPLHF. DNA for the CDR3: TGTGCCAGCAGTTTAGGCAGTCGAAATTCACCCCTCCACTTT. The whole variable domain, remainder taken from reference TRBV28 and TRBJ1-6, is DVKVTQSSRYLVKRTGEKVFLECVQDMDHENMFWYRQDPGLGLRLIYFSYDVKMKEKGDIPEGYSVSREKKERFSLILESASTNQTSMYLCASSLGSRNSPLHFGNGTRLTVT.

The rearrangement joins TRBV2 to TRBJ2-7; TRBD1 aligns across 9 bases. CDR1 and CDR2 (germline): SNHLY, FYNNEI. The CDR3 has 13 residues. J lost 6 bases, V lost 5 bases, and 5 bases had no gene match. The CDR3 here is CASSRDRVREQYF. The CDR3 DNA reads TGTGCCAGCAGTCGGGACAGGGTACGCGAGCAGTACTTC.

The chain has TRBV4-1 and TRBJ2-1; perhaps TRBD1 as D (5 bases). The CDR3 extends over 19 amino acids. Trimming shortened V by 1 base and J by 0 bases, and 19 bases separated the two germline ends. Germline V lookup: CDR1 MGHRA, CDR2 YSYEKL. The CDR3 nucleotides read TGCGCCAGCAGCCAAGGCATAAAGTGGACACAAAGCTCCTACAATGAGCAGTTCTTC. The encoded protein is CASSQGIKWTQSSYNEQFF.

This CDR3 is CASSDLGGVQETQYF. The CDR3 DNA reads TGTGCCAGCAGCGACCTAGGTGGTGTCCAAGAGACCCAGTACTTC. The chain is built from TRBV4-2 and TRBJ2-5; D is uncertain. Germline assignment: CDR1 LGHNA and CDR2 YNFKEQ. Trimming cost V 5 bases and J 1 base, with 14 bases left between them. This CDR3 region has 15 residues.

V and J are TRBV9 and TRBJ1-1; perhaps TRBD1 as D (6 bases). The CDR3 covers 13 residues. CDR1 is SGDLS and CDR2 is YYNGEE in the germline V gene. Trimming cost V 2 bases and J 5 bases, with 10 bases left between them. Here the CDR3 DNA reads TGTGCCAGCAGCGTTTTACAGGGTACTGAAGCTTTCTTT. Protein sequence: CASSVLQGTEAFF.